This T cell receptor beta chain was captured in a study of blood T cells in healthy people across ages. This clonotype appeared a few times. Antigen unknown. General study points: Diversity was higher, and naive CD4+ cells more numerous, in long-lived donors than in aged donors. Diversity of TCR beta per million T cells declined in a roughly linear way with age.

The second PCR ran about 7 to 12 cycles with a sample-barcoded 5' primer and J-beta primers. Every cDNA was tagged by a template-switch adaptor with 12 random nucleotides. TCRdb reprocessed the 5' RACE reads via MiXCR and lists one record per CDR3 protein. The table includes about 1.1 million distinct CDR3 sequences, approximately 38% detected once. The germline gives CDR1 MNHEY, CDR2 SVGEGT. This CDR3 is built from 15 residues. Trimming took 2 bases from V and 4 from J; bases not matched to a gene: 7. V usage is TRBV6-2 or TRBV6-3 and J usage is TRBJ2-7; 8 bases map to TRBD2. Sample: blood. The source is a man younger than 30 in good health. The CDR3 here is CASSYPGGGVYEQYF. Here the CDR3 DNA reads TGTGCCAGCAGTTACCCGGGAGGGGGTGTTTACGAGCAGTACTTC.